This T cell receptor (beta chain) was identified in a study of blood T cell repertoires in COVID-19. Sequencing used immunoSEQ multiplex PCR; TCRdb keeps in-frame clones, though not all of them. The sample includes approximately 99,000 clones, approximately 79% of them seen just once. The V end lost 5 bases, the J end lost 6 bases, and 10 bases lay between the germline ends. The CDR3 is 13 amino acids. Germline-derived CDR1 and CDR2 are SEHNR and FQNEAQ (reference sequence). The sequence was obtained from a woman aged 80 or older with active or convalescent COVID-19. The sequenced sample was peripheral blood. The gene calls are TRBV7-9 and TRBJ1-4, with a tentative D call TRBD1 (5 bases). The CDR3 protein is CASSRGVDEKLFF. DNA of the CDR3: TGTGCCAGCAGCAGGGGTGTCGATGAAAAACTGTTTTTT.